This TCR beta chain comes out of a study of shared clonotypes between healthy human individuals. The DNA input per sorted-subset replicate PCR was 200 to 250 ng, corresponding to tens of thousands of T cell genomes. Clones were sequenced by immunoSEQ multiplex PCR, and TCRdb holds only the in-frame ones, with some missing. Counted here are about 1.1 million clones, approximately 80% occurring once; the ten biggest clones make up 0.55% to 0.7%. Germline CDR1 is SGHDN and CDR2 is FVKESK. The CDR3 consists of 12 residues. V was clipped by 4 bases and J by 6 bases, with 10 bases between them. The V and J genes are TRBV14 and TRBJ2-7; D is perhaps TRBD2 (6 bases). Material: memory CD4+ T cells from PBMCs. Stated subset: CD45RA-negative fraction. This TCR was sampled from a man between 18 and 35 years old in good health. Some clones in this sample may be carry-over from other donors' samples. Written as DNA, the CDR3 is TGTGCCAGCAGCCCCTCAGCGGGCGAGCAGTACTTC. It is translated as CASSPSAGEQYF. The full variable domain, with the rest looked up from reference TRBV14 and TRBJ2-7, is EAGVTQFPSHSVIEKGQTVTLRCDPISGHDNLYWYRRVMGKEIKFLLHFVKESKQDESGMPNNRFLAERTGGTYSTLKVQPAELEDSGVYFCASSPSAGEQYFGPGTRLTVT.